A selection of T cell receptor beta chains follows, all from one sample in a study of blood T cell repertoires in COVID-19. The protocol was immunoSEQ multiplex PCR, while the TCRdb copy is restricted to in-frame clones and leaves out a portion. The table includes 25,000 or so clones, roughly 89% detected once. Sequences were obtained from peripheral blood. The receptors here all came from a human donor in a cohort sampled during active COVID-19. Both conserved end residues are part of each CDR3. Each record gives: V gene, J gene, CDR3 protein.

>TRBV4-1|TRBJ2-1
CASSQDPREAHEQFF
>TRBV6-5|TRBJ2-1
CASSQRGGNNEQFF
>TRBV6-5|TRBJ1-2
CASAQEVGYGYTF
>TRBV29-1|TRBJ1-1
CSVREGEAFF
>TRBV10-3|TRBJ1-6
CAISEHRENSPLHF
>TRBV5-4|TRBJ1-2
CASSPGGAGNGYTF
>TRBV3-1/TRBV3-2|TRBJ2-7
CASGGGTLGHEQYF
>TRBV12-3/TRBV12-4|TRBJ1-2
CASPHGGDYGYTF
>TRBV5-1|TRBJ2-1
CASSLKTRSRDYNEQFF
>TRBV6-5|TRBJ2-7
CASSYSRTTYEQYF
>TRBV5-8|TRBJ1-4
CASSFGDSTEKLFF
>TRBV3-1/TRBV3-2|TRBJ1-1
CASSQGTGAEAFF
>TRBV15|TRBJ2-5
CATSRDPGWTGKETQYF
>TRBV6-1|TRBJ1-1
CASSELQGSVTEAFF
>TRBV23-1|TRBJ1-4
CASSQFPGQGNEKLFF
>TRBV3-1/TRBV3-2|TRBJ2-3
CASSQEFRGATQYF
>TRBV2|TRBJ2-3
CASGGFRISTDTQYF
>TRBV10-3|TRBJ1-2
CAITPGQRNGYTF
>TRBV5-1|TRBJ1-2
CASSLGTGVQSNYGYTF
>TRBV10-2|TRBJ1-1
CASSLQGNTEAFF
>TRBV19|TRBJ2-3
CASSKTTSGRPTDTQYF
>TRBV12-3/TRBV12-4|TRBJ2-1
CASSLSDNEQFF
>TRBV27|TRBJ1-4
CASRELGGSNEKLFF
>TRBV5-6|TRBJ1-2
CASRLYRAYGYTF
>TRBV4-1|TRBJ2-1
CASSDQGLAGPNEQFF
>TRBV6-6|TRBJ1-5
CASIRTGWGYSNQPQHF
>TRBV12-3/TRBV12-4|TRBJ1-2
CASSLVGADGYTF
>TRBV5-1|TRBJ1-6
CASSPVAGGNSPLHF
>TRBV5-8|TRBJ1-5
CASSSRMAEYSNQPQHF
>TRBV28|TRBJ2-3
CASSPGGRDTQYF
>TRBV10-3|TRBJ1-1
CAISESPGQGNTEAFF
>TRBV4-1|TRBJ1-2
CASSQESGIYGYTF
>TRBV7-8|TRBJ1-1
CASSSWAMNTEAFF
>TRBV6-2/TRBV6-3|TRBJ2-2
CASSSLTFTGELFF
>TRBV6-5|TRBJ1-3
CASISGGSGNTIYF
>TRBV7-9|TRBJ2-1
CASSLWGGRTHNEQFF
>TRBV7-9|TRBJ2-3
CASSDRGGGGRSDTQYF